The source of this TCR beta chain is a study of cytomegalovirus exposure and HLA in healthy donors. About the study: A prior analysis found about 120 million unique TCR beta sequences from 150 million to 200 million T cells.

General observations from the study: TRBV6-2, TRBV6-3 and other indistinguishable V segments were excluded. A later analysis reportedly identified an Asian-associated ancestry cluster as carrying fewer N-insertions than the roughly 700-donor mean. The classifier reportedly diagnosed cytomegalovirus status with high sensitivity and specificity.

Of note for this clone: Its target is not known.

Researchers ran the PCR with 60 Vbeta and 13 Jbeta primers. Some clones are missing from TCRdb's copy, which holds only in-frame ones; the method was immunoSEQ multiplex PCR. The sample has about 120,000 clones, around 10% seen once. Germline V gene sequence: CDR1 KGHSH, CDR2 LQKENI. The CDR3 has 13 amino acids. V lost 10 bases and J 0 bases, leaving 11 bases between the germline ends. The TCR comes from a man under 40 in good health and CMV-seronegative. The chain couples TRBV18 to TRBJ2-3; D unresolved. Sequences were obtained from PBMCs. CDR3: CATLRSSTDTQYF. Written as DNA, the CDR3 is TGTGCCACCCTGAGATCTAGCACAGATACGCAGTATTTT. The full variable domain, with the rest looked up from reference TRBV18 and TRBJ2-3, is NAGVMQNPRHLVRRRGQEARLRCSPMKGHSHVYWYRQLPEEGLKFMVYLQKENIIDESGMPKERFSAEFPKEGPSILRIQQVVRGDSAAYFCATLRSSTDTQYFGPGTRLTVL.